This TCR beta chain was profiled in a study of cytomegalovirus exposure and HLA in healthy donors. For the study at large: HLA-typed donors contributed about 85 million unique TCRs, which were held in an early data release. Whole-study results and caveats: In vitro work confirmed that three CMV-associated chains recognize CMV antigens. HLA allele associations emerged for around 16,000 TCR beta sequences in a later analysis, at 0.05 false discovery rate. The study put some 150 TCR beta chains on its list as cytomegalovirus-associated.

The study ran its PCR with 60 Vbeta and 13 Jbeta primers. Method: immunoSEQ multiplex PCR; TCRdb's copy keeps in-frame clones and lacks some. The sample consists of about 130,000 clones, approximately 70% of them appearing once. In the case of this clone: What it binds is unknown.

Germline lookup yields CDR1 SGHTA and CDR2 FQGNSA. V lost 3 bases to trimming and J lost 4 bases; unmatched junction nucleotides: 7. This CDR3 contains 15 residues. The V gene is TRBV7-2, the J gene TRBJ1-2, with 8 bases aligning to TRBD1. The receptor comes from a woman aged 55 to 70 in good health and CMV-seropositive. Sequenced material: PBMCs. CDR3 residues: CASSFWTGPPYGYTF. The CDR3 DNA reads TGTGCCAGCAGCTTCTGGACAGGGCCCCCCTATGGCTACACCTTC.